This TCR beta chain was identified in a study of blood T cell repertoires in COVID-19 (dated by TCRdb to 2020 to 2022). Regarding the research as a whole: The collaborator samples originated in the United States, Italy and Spain and spanned the acute and convalescent phases of COVID-19. A freely available public database, intended as a resource for researchers studying the immune response to SARS-CoV-2, is where the repertoires were released. Samples were obtained from the ongoing ImmuneRACE study (first 160 participants) and from 1,254 subjects provided by 6 global collaborators. Subjects who had been exposed to COVID-19, were actively infected with it, or had recovered from it provided the deeply sampled blood TCRbeta repertoires that made up the dataset. The prospective study material was composed of cDNA or gDNA derived from T cells, B-cell-depleted T cells, or PBMCs. HLA class I and class II types, where available, came from metadata supplied by the sample provider rather than from assay-based typing. Sample metadata almost always included a de-identified subject ID, COVID-19 status, age in years and sex. What the authors observed across the whole study: The quantity of clinical and demographic metadata differed by source and by participant and was supplied without curation.

The collaborating institutions used their own protocols to collect whole blood in K2EDTA tubes. For TCRbeta analysis, collaborators shipped samples as frozen whole blood, isolated PBMCs, or DNA extracted from either of those sample types. Comment on this clone: Its antigen remains unidentified. No per-base quality is available; no much larger clone lies one base away.

Taken from the germline V gene, the CDR1 and CDR2 loops are SGHVS and FQNEAQ. The V and J ends are trimmed by 5 bases and 0 bases, leaving 12 bases between them. The CDR3 covers 15 residues, taking in both the cysteine and the phenylalanine. Just CDR3 DNA is preserved here, 45 bases in frame from base 1. The immunoSEQ Assay, a bias-controlled multiplex PCR, was used to amplify TCRbeta CDR3 regions from genomic DNA. In the authors' own workflow: Nucleated cell counts per sample were estimated from amplification of reference gene primers within the assay. Sequence reads were collapsed and filtered to measure the absolute abundance of every unique TCRbeta CDR3 rearrangement. For each sample, productive Simpson clonality was calculated by taking the square root of Simpson's diversity index across productive rearrangements. TCRdb limited this immuneACCESS table to in-frame rearrangements with V and J called. A share of clones is missing; checked studies link under half to unresolved V genes, and the rest is unexplained. Clone size and V and J calls were adopted from that table, with D and trimming inferred from the DNA. Across this sample there are roughly 120,000 clones, with around nine tenths seen only once. More than 4.5% of the sample lies in the top ten.

The specimen sequenced was peripheral blood. The chain is assembled from TRBV7-8 and TRBJ2-3, with a tentative D gene TRBD1 over 5 matching bases. The receptor comes from a human donor in a cohort sampled during active COVID-19. Read as DNA, the sequence is TGTGCCAGCAGCCGTCGGCCAGGGAGCACAGATACGCAGTATTTT. Its protein product is CASSRRPGSTDTQYF.